This TCR beta chain appears in the sequencing data of a study of blood T cell repertoires in COVID-19. TCRdb's table, derived via immunoSEQ multiplex PCR, lists solely in-frame clones and lacks some. The data show some 130,000 clones, about 78% seen once. This clone was detected once. CDR1 is SGHDT and CDR2 is YYEEEE in the germline V gene. The CDR3 has 15 residues. Deletions cut 0 bases from V and 5 bases from J, with 14 bases between. Sequencing input: peripheral blood. This clonotype originated in a man aged 55 to 69 who had recovered from COVID-19. This chain connects TRBV5-6 to TRBJ2-5; weak D call: TRBD1 (6 bases). The CDR3 loop is CASSLGQGLGETQYF. The CDR3 DNA reads TGTGCCAGCAGCTTGGGGCAGGGGCTTGGGGAGACCCAGTACTTC. The full variable domain, completed using reference TRBV5-6 and TRBJ2-5, is DAGVTQSPTHLIKTRGQQVTLRCSPKSGHDTVSWYQQALGQGPQFIFQYYEEEERQRGNFPDRFSGHQFPNYSSELNVNALLLGDSALYLCASSLGQGLGETQYFGPGTRLLVL.